Detailed here is one T cell receptor (beta chain). The sample originates from a study of HIV-infected patients and healthy controls. A single record per CDR3 protein comes from TCRdb applying MiXCR to the 5' RACE reads. This repertoire shows around 20,000 distinct CDR3 sequences, approximately 18% found once; its top ten account for around 34%. Sequencing was done on a sample of CD8+ T cells from blood. The sequence derives from a human donor in good health.

The CDR3 nucleotides are TGTGCCAGCAGTGAACGAGGCCCCGAGTTCAATAGCAATCAGCCCCAGCATTTT. This codes for CASSERGPEFNSNQPQHF. V is TRBV6-1 and J is TRBJ1-5; unclear D gene. Germline assignment: CDR1 MNHNS and CDR2 SASEGT. The length of the CDR3 is 18 residues. V was trimmed by 2 bases and J by 0 bases, leaving 17 bases between them.